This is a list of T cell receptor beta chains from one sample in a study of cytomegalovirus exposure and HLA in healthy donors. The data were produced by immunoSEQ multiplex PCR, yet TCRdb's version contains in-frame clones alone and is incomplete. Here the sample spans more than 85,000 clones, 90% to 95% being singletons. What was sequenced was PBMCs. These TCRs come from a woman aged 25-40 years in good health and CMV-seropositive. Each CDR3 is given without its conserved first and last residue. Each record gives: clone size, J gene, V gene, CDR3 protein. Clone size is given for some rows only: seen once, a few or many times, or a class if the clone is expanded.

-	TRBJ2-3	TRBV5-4	ASSMTSGRSDTQY
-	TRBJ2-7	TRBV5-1	ASSLAKTYEQY
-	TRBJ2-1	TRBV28	ASVLPGAEQF
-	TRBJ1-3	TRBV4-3	ASSQDRVTSGRQGNTIY
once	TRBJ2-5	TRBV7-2	ASSLDLAGKTQY
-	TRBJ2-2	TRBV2	ASTRGQMSTGELF
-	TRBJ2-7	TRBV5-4	ASSFDRYPEQY
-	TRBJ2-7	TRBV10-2	ASSSSGRVYEQY
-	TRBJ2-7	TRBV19	ASTSGTRSYEQY
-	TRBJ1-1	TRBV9	ASSVGLWGVERTEAF
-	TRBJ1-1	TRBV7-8	ASSLAGGYVDTEAF
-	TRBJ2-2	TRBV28	ASIKGQTGELF
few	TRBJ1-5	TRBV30	AWSLTGGQPQH
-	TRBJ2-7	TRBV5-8	ASSLSGTGISEQY
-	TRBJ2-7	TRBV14	ASSQYLQGEQY
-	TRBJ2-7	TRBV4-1	ASSQESGELYEQY
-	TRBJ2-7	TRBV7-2	ASSQGLAEPYEQY
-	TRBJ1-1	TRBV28	ASRTLAPGTEAF
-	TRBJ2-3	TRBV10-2	ATLYEGGKIFSTDTQY
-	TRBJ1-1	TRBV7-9	ASSFSRGLTEAF
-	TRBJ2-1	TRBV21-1	IVTELYNEQF
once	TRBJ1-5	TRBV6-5	ASSQQGLQPQH
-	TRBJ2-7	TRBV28	ASSLNIGETYEQY
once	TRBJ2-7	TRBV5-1	ASSYEPGVSYEQY
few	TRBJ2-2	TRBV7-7	ASRPQGAYGELF
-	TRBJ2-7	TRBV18	ASSPGTEPYEQY
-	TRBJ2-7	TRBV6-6	ASSPHPQLAPYEQY
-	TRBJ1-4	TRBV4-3	ASSLQTGGGEKLF
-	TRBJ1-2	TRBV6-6	ASSPYRGFNYGYT
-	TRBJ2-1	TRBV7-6	ASSLFTSSDNEQF
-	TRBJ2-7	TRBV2	ASSERRDYPYEQY
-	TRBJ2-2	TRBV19	ASSIGREKTGELF
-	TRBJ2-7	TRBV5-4	ASSVRDSKYEQY